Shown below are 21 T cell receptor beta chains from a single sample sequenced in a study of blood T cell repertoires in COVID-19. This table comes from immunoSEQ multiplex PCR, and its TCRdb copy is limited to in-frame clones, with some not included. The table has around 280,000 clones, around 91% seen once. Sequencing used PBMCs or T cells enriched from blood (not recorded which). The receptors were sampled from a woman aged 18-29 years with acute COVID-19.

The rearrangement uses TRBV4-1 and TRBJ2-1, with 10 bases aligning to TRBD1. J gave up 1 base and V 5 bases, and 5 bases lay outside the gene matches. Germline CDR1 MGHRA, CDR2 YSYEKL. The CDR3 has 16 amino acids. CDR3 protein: CASSFRDRGSYNEQFF. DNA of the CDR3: TGCGCCAGCAGCTTCCGGGACAGGGGTTCCTACAATGAGCAGTTCTTC.

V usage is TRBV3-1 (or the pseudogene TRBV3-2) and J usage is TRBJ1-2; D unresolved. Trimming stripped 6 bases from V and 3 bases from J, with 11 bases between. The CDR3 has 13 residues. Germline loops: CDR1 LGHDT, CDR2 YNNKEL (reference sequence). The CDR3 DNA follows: TGTGCCAGCAGTAACCTTCGGGACTATGGCTACACCTTC. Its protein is CASSNLRDYGYTF.

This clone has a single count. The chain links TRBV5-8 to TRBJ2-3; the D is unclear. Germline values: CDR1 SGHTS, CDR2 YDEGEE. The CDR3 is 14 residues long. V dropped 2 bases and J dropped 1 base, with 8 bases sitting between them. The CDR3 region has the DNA TGTGCCAGCAGCTTCGCCCGAGGCACAGATACGCAGTATTTT. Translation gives CASSFARGTDTQYF.

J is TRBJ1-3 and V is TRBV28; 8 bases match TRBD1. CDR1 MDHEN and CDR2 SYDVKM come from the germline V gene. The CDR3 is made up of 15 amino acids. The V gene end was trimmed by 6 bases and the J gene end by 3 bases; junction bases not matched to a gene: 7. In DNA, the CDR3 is TGTGCCAGCAGCAGGGACAGGAATCGTGGAAACACCATATATTTT. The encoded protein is CASSRDRNRGNTIYF.

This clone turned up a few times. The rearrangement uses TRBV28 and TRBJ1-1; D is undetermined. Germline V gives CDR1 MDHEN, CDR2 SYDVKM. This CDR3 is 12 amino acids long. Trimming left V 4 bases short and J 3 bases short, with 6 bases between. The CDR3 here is CASSSLHTEAFF. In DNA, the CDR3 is TGTGCCAGCAGTTCCCTACACACTGAAGCTTTCTTT.

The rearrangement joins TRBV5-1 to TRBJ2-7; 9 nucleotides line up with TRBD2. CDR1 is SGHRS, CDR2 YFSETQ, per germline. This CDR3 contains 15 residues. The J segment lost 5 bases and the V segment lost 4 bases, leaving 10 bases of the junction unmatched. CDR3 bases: TGCGCCAGCAGCGGAGTAGCGGGAGCCCTCCACGAGCAGTACTTC. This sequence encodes CASSGVAGALHEQYF.

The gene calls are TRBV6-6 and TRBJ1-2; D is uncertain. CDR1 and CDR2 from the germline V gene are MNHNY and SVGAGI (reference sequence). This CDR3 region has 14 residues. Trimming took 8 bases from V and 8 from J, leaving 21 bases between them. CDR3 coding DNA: TGTGCCAGCCGGGTCGCGGGTTCCCTTGAGGGCTACACCTTC. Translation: CASRVAGSLEGYTF.

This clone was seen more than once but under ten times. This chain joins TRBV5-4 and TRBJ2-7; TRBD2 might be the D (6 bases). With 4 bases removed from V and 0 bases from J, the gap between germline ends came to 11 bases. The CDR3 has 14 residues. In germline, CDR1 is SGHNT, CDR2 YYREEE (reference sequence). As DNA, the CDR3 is TGTGCCAGCAGCAAAAACGGGGGCTCCTACGAGCAGTACTTC. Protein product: CASSKNGGSYEQYF.

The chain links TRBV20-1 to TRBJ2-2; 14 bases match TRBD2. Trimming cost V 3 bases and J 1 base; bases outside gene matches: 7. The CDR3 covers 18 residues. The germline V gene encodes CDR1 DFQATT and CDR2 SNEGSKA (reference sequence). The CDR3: CSASTGTSGSLNTGELFF. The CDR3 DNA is TGCAGTGCTAGTACCGGGACTAGCGGGAGTTTGAACACCGGGGAGCTGTTTTTT.

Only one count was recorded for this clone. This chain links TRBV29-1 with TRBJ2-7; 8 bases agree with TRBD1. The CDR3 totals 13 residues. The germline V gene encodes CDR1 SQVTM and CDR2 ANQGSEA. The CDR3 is CRPDGQGKGEQYF. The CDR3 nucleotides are TGCAGACCCGACGGACAGGGAAAGGGCGAGCAGTACTTC.

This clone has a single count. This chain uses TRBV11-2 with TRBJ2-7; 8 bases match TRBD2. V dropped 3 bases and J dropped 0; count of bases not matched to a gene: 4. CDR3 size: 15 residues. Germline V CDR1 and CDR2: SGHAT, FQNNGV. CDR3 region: CASSLGLVPSYEQYF. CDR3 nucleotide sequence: TGTGCCAGCAGCTTGGGACTAGTACCCTCCTACGAGCAGTACTTC. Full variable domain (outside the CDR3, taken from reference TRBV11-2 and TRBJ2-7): EAGVAQSPRYKIIEKRQSVAFWCNPISGHATLYWYQQILGQGPKLLIQFQNNGVVDDSQLPKDRFSAERLKGVDSTLKIQPAKLEDSAVYLCASSLGLVPSYEQYFGPGTRLTVT.

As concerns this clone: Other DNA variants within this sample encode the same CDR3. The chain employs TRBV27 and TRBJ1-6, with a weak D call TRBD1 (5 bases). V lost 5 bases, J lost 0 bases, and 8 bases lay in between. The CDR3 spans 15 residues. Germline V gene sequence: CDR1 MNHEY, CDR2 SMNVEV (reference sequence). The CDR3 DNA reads TGTGCCAGCAGTCGACAGAGCTCCTATAATTCACCCCTCCACTTT. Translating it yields CASSRQSSYNSPLHF.

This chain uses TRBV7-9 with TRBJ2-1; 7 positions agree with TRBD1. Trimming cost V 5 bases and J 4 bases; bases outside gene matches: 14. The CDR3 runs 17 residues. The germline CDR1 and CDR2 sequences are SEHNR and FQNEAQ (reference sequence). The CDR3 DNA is TGTGCCAGCAGCGACGGACAGGCTCCCTCTAAATACAATGAGCAGTTCTTC. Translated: CASSDGQAPSKYNEQFF.

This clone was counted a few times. The CDR3 nucleotides are TGTGCCAGCAGCTTAAGTTACACAGATACGCAGTATTTT. This translates into CASSLSYTDTQYF. This chain links TRBV7-3 with TRBJ2-3; D unclear. The CDR3 runs 13 residues. The V gene lost 1 base and the J gene lost 2 bases, with 4 bases spanning the gap. CDR1 is SGHTA and CDR2 is FQGTGA in the germline V gene.

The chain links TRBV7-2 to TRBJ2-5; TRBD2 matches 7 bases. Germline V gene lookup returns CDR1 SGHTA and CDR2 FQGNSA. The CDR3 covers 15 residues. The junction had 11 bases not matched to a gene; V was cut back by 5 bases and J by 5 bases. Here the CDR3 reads CASSPQLLAQETQYF. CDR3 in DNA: TGTGCCAGCAGCCCCCAGTTACTAGCGCAGGAGACCCAGTACTTC. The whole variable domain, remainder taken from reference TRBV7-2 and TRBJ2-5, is GAGVSQSPSNKVTEKGKDVELRCDPISGHTALYWYRQSLGQGLEFLIYFQGNSAPDKSGLPSDRFSAERTGGSVSTLTIQRTQQEDSAVYLCASSPQLLAQETQYFGPGTRLLVL.

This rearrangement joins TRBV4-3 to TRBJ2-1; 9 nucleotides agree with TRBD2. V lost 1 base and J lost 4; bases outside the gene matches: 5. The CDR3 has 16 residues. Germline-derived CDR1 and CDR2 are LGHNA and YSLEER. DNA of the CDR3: TGCGCCAGCAGCCAAGGGGCGGGAGGGTTGTACAATGAGCAGTTCTTC. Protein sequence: CASSQGAGGLYNEQFF.

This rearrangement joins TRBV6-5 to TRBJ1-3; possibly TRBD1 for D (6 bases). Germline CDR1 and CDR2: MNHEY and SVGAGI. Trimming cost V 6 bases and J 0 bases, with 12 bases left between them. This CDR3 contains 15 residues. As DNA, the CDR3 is TGTGCCAGCAGACAGGGTTTCTTCTCTGGAAACACCATATATTTT. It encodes CASRQGFFSGNTIYF.

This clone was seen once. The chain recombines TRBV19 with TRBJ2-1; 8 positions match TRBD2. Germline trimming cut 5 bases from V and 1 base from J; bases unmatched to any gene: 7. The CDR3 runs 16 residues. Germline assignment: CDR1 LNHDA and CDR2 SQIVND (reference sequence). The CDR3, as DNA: TGTGCCAGTAGTCAGACTAGCGATCGGTCCTACAATGAGCAGTTCTTC. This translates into CASSQTSDRSYNEQFF.

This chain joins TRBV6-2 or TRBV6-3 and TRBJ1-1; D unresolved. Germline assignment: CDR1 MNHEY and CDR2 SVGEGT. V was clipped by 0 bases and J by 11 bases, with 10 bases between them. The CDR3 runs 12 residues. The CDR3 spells CASSYSVHEAFF. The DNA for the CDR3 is TGTGCCAGCAGTTACTCTGTCCATGAGGCTTTCTTT.

CDR3 sequence: CARMGAGANVLTF. The CDR3, as DNA: TGTGCCCGGATGGGGGCCGGGGCCAACGTCCTGACTTTC. The chain is built from TRBV30 and TRBJ2-6; weak D call: TRBD1 (6 bases). Germline CDR1 and CDR2: GTSNPN and SVGIG (reference sequence). CDR3 size: 13 residues. V dropped 8 bases and J dropped 4 bases, with 12 bases sitting between them.

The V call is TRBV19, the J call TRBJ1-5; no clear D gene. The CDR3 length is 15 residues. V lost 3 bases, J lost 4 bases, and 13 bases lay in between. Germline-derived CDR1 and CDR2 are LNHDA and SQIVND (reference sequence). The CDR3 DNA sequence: TGTGCCAGTAGTATGTCAGATTCGTGGAATCAGCCCCAGCATTTT. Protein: CASSMSDSWNQPQHF.